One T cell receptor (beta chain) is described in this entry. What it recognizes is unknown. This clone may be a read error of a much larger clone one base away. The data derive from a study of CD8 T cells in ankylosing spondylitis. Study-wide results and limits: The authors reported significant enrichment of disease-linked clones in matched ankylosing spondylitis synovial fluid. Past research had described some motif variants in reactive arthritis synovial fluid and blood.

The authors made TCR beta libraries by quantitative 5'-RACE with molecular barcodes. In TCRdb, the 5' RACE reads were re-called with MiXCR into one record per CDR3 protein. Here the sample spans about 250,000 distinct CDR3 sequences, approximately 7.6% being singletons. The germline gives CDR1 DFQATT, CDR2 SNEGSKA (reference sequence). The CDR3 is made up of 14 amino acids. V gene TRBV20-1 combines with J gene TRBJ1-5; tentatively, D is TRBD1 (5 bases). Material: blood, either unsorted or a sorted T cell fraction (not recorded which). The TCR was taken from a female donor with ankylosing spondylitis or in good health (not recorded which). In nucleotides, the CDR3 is TGCAGTGCCTCCGGGACCGATAGCAATCAGTCCCAGCATTTT. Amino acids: CSASGTDSNQSQHF.